This T cell receptor (beta chain) stems from a study of PD-1 blockade in classical Hodgkin lymphoma. Study-level points and caveats: Nivolumab initiated under 1 year post-ASCT led to patient exclusion. The study reported lower baseline TCR diversity in newly diagnosed patients than in healthy donors. The baseline diversity of complete responders showed similarity to that of newly diagnosed patients.

The method was immunoSEQ multiplex PCR; TCRdb's version includes in-frame clones alone and lacks a portion of them. The sample has under 45,000 clones, 66% seen once; the top ten hold around 3.1%. The time point was: cycle 4 day 1 (C4D1), after five to seven weeks of nivolumab. All the patients suffered relapse after autologous stem cell transplantation, and brentuximab vedotin exposure differed. Complete response, partial response or progressive disease were the best responses. This clone showed up just once. The target antigen is unknown. The sequencing here drew on peripheral blood mononuclear cells (PBMCs), taken before the fourth cycle of nivolumab. The sequence came from a human donor with classical Hodgkin lymphoma.

The CDR3 spells CASSEEGAGWETQYF. CDR3 in DNA: TGTGCCAGCAGTGAGGAGGGGGCCGGGTGGGAGACCCAGTACTTC. The genes are TRBV7-9 and TRBJ2-5; tentatively, D is TRBD1 (7 bases). The CDR3 covers 15 residues. With 6 bases removed from V and 5 bases from J, the gap between germline ends came to 19 bases. Germline CDR1 and CDR2: SEHNR and FQNEAQ (reference sequence).